The clone carrying this T cell receptor (beta chain) came up once. The sample belongs to a study of blood T cell repertoires in COVID-19. Overall study: COVID-19 samples collected from the United States, Italy and Spain covered acute and convalescent phases. T cells, B-cell-depleted T cells, or PBMCs provided the cDNA or gDNA that served as material.

Per the original methods: Nucleated cell number was recorded as an estimate derived from reference gene primer amplification. Data came from immunoSEQ multiplex PCR; TCRdb stores just in-frame clones and leaves some out. V and J calls and clone size are copied from that table; D and trimming were computed from the DNA. This sample has around 310,000 clones, with almost 90% found just once. Looked up from germline, CDR1 is SGHRS and CDR2 is YFSETQ. This CDR3 is built from 13 residues. V was cut by 0 bases and J by 2 bases, with 6 bases left in between. Followed over time, Seattle patients had been enrolled while infection was active.

This chain connects TRBV5-1 to TRBJ2-7; D perhaps matches TRBD1 (5 bases). The sequenced sample was peripheral blood. This receptor was obtained from a woman aged 40 to 49 with COVID-19, enrolled during active disease. CDR3 sequence reads: CASSLAGTYEQYF. CDR3 bases: TGCGCCAGCAGCTTGGCAGGGACCTACGAGCAGTACTTC. Looking up the rest from reference TRBV5-1 and TRBJ2-7 gives the full variable domain: KAGVTQTPRYLIKTRGQQVTLSCSPISGHRSVSWYQQTPGQGLQFLFEYFSETQRNKGNFPGRFSGRQFSNSRSEMNVSTLELGDSALYLCASSLAGTYEQYFGPGTRLTVT.